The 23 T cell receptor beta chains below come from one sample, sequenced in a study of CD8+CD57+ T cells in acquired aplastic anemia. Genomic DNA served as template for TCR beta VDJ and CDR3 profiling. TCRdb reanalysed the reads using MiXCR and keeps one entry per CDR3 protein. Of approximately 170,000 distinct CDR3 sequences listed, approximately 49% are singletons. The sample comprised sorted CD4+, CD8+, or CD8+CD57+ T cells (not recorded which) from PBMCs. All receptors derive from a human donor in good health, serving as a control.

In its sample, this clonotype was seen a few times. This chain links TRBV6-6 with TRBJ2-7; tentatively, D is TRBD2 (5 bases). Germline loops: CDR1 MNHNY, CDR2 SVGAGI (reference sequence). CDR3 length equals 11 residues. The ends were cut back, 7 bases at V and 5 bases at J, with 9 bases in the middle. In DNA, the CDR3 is TGTGCCAGCACCGGGGTCAACGAGCAGTACTTC. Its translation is CASTGVNEQYF.

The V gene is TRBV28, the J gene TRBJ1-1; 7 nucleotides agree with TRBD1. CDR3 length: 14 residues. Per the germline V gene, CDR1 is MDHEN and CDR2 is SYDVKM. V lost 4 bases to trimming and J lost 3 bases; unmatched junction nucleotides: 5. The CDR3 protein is CASSSPGGYTEAFF. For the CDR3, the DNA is TGTGCCAGCAGTTCGCCAGGGGGGTACACTGAAGCTTTCTTT.

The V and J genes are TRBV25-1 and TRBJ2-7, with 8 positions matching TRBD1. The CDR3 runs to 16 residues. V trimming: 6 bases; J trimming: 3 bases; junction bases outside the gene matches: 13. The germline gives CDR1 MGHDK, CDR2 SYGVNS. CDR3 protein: CASSQAPGQANYEQYF. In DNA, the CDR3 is TGTGCCAGCAGCCAAGCGCCGGGACAGGCGAACTACGAGCAGTACTTC.

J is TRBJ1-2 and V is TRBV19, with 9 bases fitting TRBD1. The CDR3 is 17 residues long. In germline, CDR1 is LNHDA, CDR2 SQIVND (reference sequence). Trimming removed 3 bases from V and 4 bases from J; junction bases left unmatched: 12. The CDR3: CASSIRTGTGRFYGYTF. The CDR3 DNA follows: TGTGCCAGTAGTATCAGAACCGGGACAGGGAGATTCTATGGCTACACCTTC.

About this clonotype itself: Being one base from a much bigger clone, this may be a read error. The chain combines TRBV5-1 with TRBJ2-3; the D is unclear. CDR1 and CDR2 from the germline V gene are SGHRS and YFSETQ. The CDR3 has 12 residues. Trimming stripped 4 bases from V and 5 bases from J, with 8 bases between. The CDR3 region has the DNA TGCGCCAGCAGCACCGAACGAGATACGCAGTATTTT. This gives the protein CASSTERDTQYF.

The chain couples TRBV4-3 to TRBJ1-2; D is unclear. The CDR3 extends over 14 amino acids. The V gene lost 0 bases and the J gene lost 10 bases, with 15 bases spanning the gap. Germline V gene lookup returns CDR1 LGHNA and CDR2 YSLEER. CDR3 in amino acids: CASSQEWAVGDYTF. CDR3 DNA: TGCGCCAGCAGCCAAGAGTGGGCAGTTGGCGACTACACCTTC.

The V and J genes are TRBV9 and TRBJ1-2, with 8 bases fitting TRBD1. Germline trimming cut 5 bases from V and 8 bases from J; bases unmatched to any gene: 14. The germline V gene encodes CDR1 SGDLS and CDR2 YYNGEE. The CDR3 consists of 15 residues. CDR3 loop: CASSIGGQGLYGYTF. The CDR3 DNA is TGTGCCAGCAGTATCGGTGGACAGGGACTATACGGCTACACCTTC.

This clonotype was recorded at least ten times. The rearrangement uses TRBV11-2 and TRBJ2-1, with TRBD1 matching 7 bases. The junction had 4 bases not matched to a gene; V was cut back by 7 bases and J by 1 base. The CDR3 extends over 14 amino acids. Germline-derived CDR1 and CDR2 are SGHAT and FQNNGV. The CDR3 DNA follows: TGTGCCAGCAAAGGGGGCATTTCCTACAATGAGCAGTTCTTC. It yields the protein CASKGGISYNEQFF.

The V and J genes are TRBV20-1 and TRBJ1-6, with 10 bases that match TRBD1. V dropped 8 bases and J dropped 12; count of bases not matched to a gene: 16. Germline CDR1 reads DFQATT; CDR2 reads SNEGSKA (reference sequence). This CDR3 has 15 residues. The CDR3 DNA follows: TGCAGTATGACTAGAGATTGGGACAGGGGCGGACCCCTCCACTTT. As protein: CSMTRDWDRGGPLHF.

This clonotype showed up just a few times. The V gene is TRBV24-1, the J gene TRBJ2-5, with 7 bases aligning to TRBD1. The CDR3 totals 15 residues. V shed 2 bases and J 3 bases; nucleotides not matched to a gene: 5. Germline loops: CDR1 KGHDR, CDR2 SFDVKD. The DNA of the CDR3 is TGTGCCACCAGTGATTCCCGGGACAGAAAAGAGACCCAGTACTTC. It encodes CATSDSRDRKETQYF.

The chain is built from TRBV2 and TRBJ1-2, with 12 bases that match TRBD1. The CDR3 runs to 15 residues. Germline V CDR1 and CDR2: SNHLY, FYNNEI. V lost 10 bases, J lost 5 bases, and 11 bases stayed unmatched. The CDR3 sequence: CAISQGQGASYGYTF. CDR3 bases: TGTGCCATCAGCCAGGGACAGGGGGCTAGTTATGGCTACACCTTC.

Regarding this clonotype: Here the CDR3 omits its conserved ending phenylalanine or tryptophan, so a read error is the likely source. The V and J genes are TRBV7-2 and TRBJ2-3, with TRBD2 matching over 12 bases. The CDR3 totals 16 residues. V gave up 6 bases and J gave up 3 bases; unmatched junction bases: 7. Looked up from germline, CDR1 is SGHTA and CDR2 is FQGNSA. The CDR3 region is CASSQTSGGITDTQYS. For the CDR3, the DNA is TGTGCCAGCAGTCAAACTAGCGGGGGGATTACAGATACGCAGTATTCT.

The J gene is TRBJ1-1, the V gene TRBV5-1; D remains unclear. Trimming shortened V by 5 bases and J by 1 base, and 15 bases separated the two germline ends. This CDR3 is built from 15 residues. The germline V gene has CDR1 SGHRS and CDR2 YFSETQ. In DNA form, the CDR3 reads TGCGCCAGCAGTGCTAGTACTGTTACGAACACTGAAGCTTTCTTT. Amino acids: CASSASTVTNTEAFF.

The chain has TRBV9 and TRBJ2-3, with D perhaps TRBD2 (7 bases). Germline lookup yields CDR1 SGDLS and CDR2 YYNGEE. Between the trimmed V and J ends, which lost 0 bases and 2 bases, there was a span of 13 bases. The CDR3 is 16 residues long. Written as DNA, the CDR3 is TGTGCCAGCAGCGTAGGACTGGCGGGGGCCACAGATACGCAGTATTTT. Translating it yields CASSVGLAGATDTQYF.

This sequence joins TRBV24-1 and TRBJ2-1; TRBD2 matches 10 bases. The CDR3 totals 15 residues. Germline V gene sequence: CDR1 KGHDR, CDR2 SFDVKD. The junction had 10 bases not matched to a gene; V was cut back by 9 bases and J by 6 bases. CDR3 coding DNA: TGTGCCACCCAAAGCCTAGCGGGAGACACCAATGAGCAGTTCTTC. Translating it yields CATQSLAGDTNEQFF.

CDR3 protein: CASSSGLTLAKNIQYF. In DNA form, the CDR3 reads TGTGCCAGTAGTTCAGGATTAACCTTAGCCAAAAACATTCAGTACTTC. This sequence joins TRBV19 and TRBJ2-4; D ambiguous. Per germline, CDR1 LNHDA and CDR2 SQIVND (reference sequence). This CDR3 is 16 amino acids long. V was trimmed by 5 bases and J by 0 bases, leaving 14 bases between them.

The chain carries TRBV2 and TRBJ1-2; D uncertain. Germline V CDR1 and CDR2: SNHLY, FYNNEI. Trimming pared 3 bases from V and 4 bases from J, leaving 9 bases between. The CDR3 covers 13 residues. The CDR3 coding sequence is TGTGCCAGCAGTGATCTTTACCCCTATGGCTACACCTTC. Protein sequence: CASSDLYPYGYTF. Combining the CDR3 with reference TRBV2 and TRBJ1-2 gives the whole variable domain EPEVTQTPSHQVTQMGQEVILRCVPISNHLYFYWYRQILGQKVEFLVSFYNNEISEKSEIFDDQFSVERPDGSNFTLKIRSTKLEDSAMYFCASSDLYPYGYTFGSGTRLTVV.

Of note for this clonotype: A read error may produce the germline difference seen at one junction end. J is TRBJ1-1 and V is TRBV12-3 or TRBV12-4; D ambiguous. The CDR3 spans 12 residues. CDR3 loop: CASRSGYTEALF. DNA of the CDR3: TGTGCCAGTCGCTCGGGGTATACTGAAGCTCTCTTT.

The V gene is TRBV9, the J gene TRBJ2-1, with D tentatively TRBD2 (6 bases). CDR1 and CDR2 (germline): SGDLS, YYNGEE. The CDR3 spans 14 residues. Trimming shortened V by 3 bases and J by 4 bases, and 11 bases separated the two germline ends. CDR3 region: CASSEAGSYNEQFF. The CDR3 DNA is TGTGCCAGCAGCGAGGCGGGGTCTTACAATGAGCAGTTCTTC.

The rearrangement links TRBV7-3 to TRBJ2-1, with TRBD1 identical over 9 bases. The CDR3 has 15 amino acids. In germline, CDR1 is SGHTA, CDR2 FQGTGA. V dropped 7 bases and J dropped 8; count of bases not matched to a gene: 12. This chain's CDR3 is CASIASPDRGHEQFF. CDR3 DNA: TGTGCCAGCATCGCAAGTCCGGACAGGGGACATGAGCAGTTCTTC.

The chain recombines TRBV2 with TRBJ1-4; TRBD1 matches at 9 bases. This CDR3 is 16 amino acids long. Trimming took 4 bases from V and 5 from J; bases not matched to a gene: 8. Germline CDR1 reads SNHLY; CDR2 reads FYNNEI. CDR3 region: CASSGGTGRKNEKLFF. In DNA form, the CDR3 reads TGTGCCAGCAGTGGGGGGACAGGGCGCAAAAATGAAAAACTGTTTTTT. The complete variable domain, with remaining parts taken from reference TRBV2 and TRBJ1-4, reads EPEVTQTPSHQVTQMGQEVILRCVPISNHLYFYWYRQILGQKVEFLVSFYNNEISEKSEIFDDQFSVERPDGSNFTLKIRSTKLEDSAMYFCASSGGTGRKNEKLFFGSGTQLSVL.

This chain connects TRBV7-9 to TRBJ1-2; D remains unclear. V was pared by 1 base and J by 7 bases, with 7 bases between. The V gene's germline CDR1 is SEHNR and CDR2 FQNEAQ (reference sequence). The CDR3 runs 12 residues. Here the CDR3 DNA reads TGTGCCAGCAGCTTAGACAGCGGTGGCTACACCTTC. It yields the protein CASSLDSGGYTF. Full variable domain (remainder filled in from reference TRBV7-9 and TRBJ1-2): DTGVSQNPRHKITKRGQNVTFRCDPISEHNRLYWYRQTLGQGPEFLTYFQNEAQLEKSRLLSDRFSAERPKGSFSTLEIQRTEQGDSAMYLCASSLDSGGYTFGSGTRLTVV.

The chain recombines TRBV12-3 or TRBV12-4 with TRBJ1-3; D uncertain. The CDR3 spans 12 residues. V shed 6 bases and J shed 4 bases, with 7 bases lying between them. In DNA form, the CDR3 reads TGTGCCAGCAGCCCGGGGGGAAACACCATATATTTT. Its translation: CASSPGGNTIYF.